One sample yielded the 25 T cell receptor beta chains listed below, sequenced in a study of response to subunit inactivated influenza vaccine (dated by TCRdb to between 2018 and 2020). The method was RT-PCR. The instrument given in TCRdb is Illumina HiSeq 2500. TCRdb reworked the public reads: Q25 trimming with fastp, MiXCR clone assembly, productive beta chains retained. Rows are unified per CDR3 protein, each entry keeping the most common DNA and genes. The sample includes some 500,000 distinct CDR3 sequences, with 25% observed a single time. The ten biggest clones cover 1.5% to 2% of the sample. Sequences were derived from CD4+ T cells sorted from PBMCs, sampled roughly 5 days after vaccination. These receptor sequences come from a man aged 45-65 years who received an inactivated influenza vaccine. Donor details come from another sample of the same person, matched by shared clones.

The chain recombines TRBV6-5 with TRBJ2-3; the match to TRBD2 covers 9 bases. In germline, CDR1 is MNHEY, CDR2 SVGAGI. J lost 5 bases, V lost 0 bases, and 6 bases had no gene match. The CDR3 length is 16 residues. In DNA, the CDR3 is TGTGCCAGCAGTTACTCCCTGGTAGCGGGAGAAGATACGCAGTATTTT. As protein: CASSYSLVAGEDTQYF.

This clonotype has a handful of counts. This chain connects TRBV2 to TRBJ2-5, with unresolved D. Germline V gives CDR1 SNHLY, CDR2 FYNNEI. The CDR3 extends over 14 amino acids. Trimming took 8 bases from V and 2 from J, leaving 15 bases between them. DNA for the CDR3: TGTGCCAGCTCCGAGAGTACCACTCAAGAGACCCAGTACTTC. Translation: CASSESTTQETQYF.

This clonotype has only a few counts. V and J are TRBV7-2 and TRBJ2-2, with a possible D match to TRBD2 (6 bases). CDR3 length: 16 amino acids. CDR1 is SGHTA and CDR2 is FQGNSA in the germline V gene. Trimming stripped 1 base from V and 4 bases from J, with 13 bases between. CDR3 nucleotides: TGTGCCAGCAGCTTAGTCCGCGGGATTATCACCGGGGAGCTGTTTTTT. Its translation is CASSLVRGIITGELFF.

The rearrangement links TRBV4-2 to TRBJ1-5; 7 bases line up with TRBD1. CDR3 length: 15 amino acids. The germline CDR1 and CDR2 sequences are LGHNA and YNFKEQ. The trim removed 1 base at V and 7 bases at J, leaving 7 bases unmatched. CDR3 bases: TGTGCCAGCAGCCAAGGGACAGGCGAGCGGCAGCCCCAGCATTTT. It yields the protein CASSQGTGERQPQHF.

This clonotype was seen a single time. The chain couples TRBV20-1 to TRBJ2-1; 8 bases agree with TRBD2. Germline V gene lookup returns CDR1 DFQATT and CDR2 SNEGSKA (reference sequence). The junction had 15 bases not matched to a gene; V was cut back by 5 bases and J by 0 bases. The CDR3 contains 18 residues. For the CDR3, the DNA is TGCAGTGCTGCCCAAGTAGCGGGGACTTTTAGCTCCTACAATGAGCAGTTCTTC. This gives the protein CSAAQVAGTFSSYNEQFF.

This clonotype was seen a few times. Here the CDR3 reads CSARVETGFGYTF. In DNA, the CDR3 is TGCAGTGCTAGGGTTGAGACGGGATTCGGCTACACCTTC. The gene calls are TRBV20-1 and TRBJ1-2; no reliable D call. In germline, CDR1 is DFQATT, CDR2 SNEGSKA (reference sequence). The V end lost 3 bases, the J end lost 8 bases, and 16 bases lay between the germline ends. The CDR3 sequence is 13 residues long.

The chain recombines TRBV11-1 with TRBJ1-1; D remains unclear. The germline V and J ends were trimmed by 5 bases and 0 bases, with 16 bases remaining between them. Per germline, CDR1 SGHAT and CDR2 FQDESV (reference sequence). CDR3 length: 16 amino acids. CDR3 DNA sequence: TGTGCCAGCAGCCTAAGGACCGCCAGCGTGAACACTGAAGCTTTCTTT. It specifies CASSLRTASVNTEAFF.

J is TRBJ2-2 and V is TRBV11-2; a weak D match, TRBD2 (6 bases). The CDR3 runs 14 residues. Trimming shortened V by 5 bases and J by 7 bases, and 14 bases separated the two germline ends. The germline V gene encodes CDR1 SGHAT and CDR2 FQNNGV. CDR3 bases: TGTGCCAGCAGCCCCTATCTGGGGGGCGGGGAGCTGTTTTTT. Its protein is CASSPYLGGGELFF.

The chain has TRBV5-1 and TRBJ1-1, with D perhaps TRBD1 (6 bases). From germline, CDR1 is SGHRS and CDR2 YFSETQ. V lost 1 base, J lost 0 bases, and 10 bases lay in between. The CDR3 spans 15 residues. CDR3: CASSLIRGMNTEAFF. DNA for the CDR3: TGCGCCAGCAGCTTGATAAGGGGGATGAACACTGAAGCTTTCTTT.

The gene calls are TRBV5-5 and TRBJ2-2; D not resolved. Germline values: CDR1 SGHKS, CDR2 YYEKEE (reference sequence). The ends were cut back, 4 bases at V and 6 bases at J, with 19 bases in the middle. The CDR3 runs 16 residues. The CDR3 DNA reads as TGTGCCAGCAGCCCCCGGGCCGCTTATCTATCCGGGGAGCTGTTTTTT. Amino acids: CASSPRAAYLSGELFF.

This clonotype came up many times. V usage is TRBV7-8 and J usage is TRBJ1-2; 8 bases are a match to TRBD1. The germline gives CDR1 SGHVS, CDR2 FQNEAQ. The CDR3 totals 14 residues. J gave up 4 bases and V 6 bases, and 7 bases lay outside the gene matches. The CDR3 here is CASSSHTGGYGYTF. The CDR3 nucleotides are TGTGCCAGCAGTTCACATACAGGGGGCTATGGCTACACCTTC.

The genes are TRBV3-1 and TRBJ1-2; D remains ambiguous. This CDR3 comprises 11 residues. In germline, CDR1 is LGHDT, CDR2 YNNKEL (reference sequence). With 5 bases removed from V and 7 bases from J, the gap between germline ends came to 8 bases. CDR3 coding DNA: TGTGCCAGCAGCAAAAGCGGTGGCTACACCTTC. Translated, it gives CASSKSGGYTF. Complete variable domain (other parts from reference TRBV3-1 and TRBJ1-2): DTAVSQTPKYLVTQMGNDKSIKCEQNLGHDTMYWYKQDSKKFLKIMFSYNNKELIINETVPNRFSPKSPDKAHLNLHINSLELGDSAVYFCASSKSGGYTFGSGTRLTVV.

This clonotype was picked up a small number of times. The genes are TRBV10-3 and TRBJ1-1; possibly TRBD1 for D (5 bases). Looked up from germline, CDR1 is ENHRY and CDR2 is SYGVKD. V was pared by 4 bases and J by 5 bases, with 11 bases between. The CDR3 covers 13 residues. The chain's CDR3 is CAISGAEGTEAFF. The CDR3 coding sequence is TGTGCCATCAGTGGGGCCGAGGGGACTGAAGCTTTCTTT.

The V call is TRBV7-8, the J call TRBJ2-3; 13 bases map to TRBD2. The CDR3 is made up of 16 amino acids. With 5 bases clipped from V and 4 bases from J, the junction kept 6 bases outside the gene matches. Germline CDR1 and CDR2: SGHVS and FQNEAQ. Here the CDR3 reads CASSPKLAGGPDTQYF. The DNA for the CDR3 is TGTGCCAGCAGCCCCAAACTAGCGGGAGGGCCAGATACGCAGTATTTT.

This clonotype was seen more than once but under ten times. This rearrangement joins TRBV4-3 to TRBJ2-1; 8 bases are a match to TRBD1. The V gene end was trimmed by 0 bases and the J gene end by 6 bases; junction bases not matched to a gene: 7. This CDR3 contains 16 residues. Germline CDR1 and CDR2: LGHNA and YSLEER. CDR3 DNA: TGCGCCAGCAGCCAAGATCGACAGGGGATAGGCAATGAGCAGTTCTTC. It translates to CASSQDRQGIGNEQFF.

A few counts support this clonotype. The chain carries TRBV10-3 and TRBJ1-1; D remains unclear. In germline, CDR1 is ENHRY, CDR2 SYGVKD. The CDR3 covers 12 residues. Trimming removed 3 bases from V and 1 base from J, with 3 bases in between. Here the CDR3 DNA reads TGTGCCATCAGTGAAGAGAACACTGAAGCTTTCTTT. This gives the protein CAISEENTEAFF.

This clonotype was detected a few times. CDR3 coding DNA: TGCGCCAGCAGCTTGGCCGAACCGGGTACGCAGTATTTT. Translated: CASSLAEPGTQYF. This chain uses TRBV5-1 with TRBJ2-3; D is unresolved. The CDR3 runs to 13 residues. The V gene's germline CDR1 is SGHRS and CDR2 YFSETQ. V lost 0 bases to trimming and J lost 8 bases, with 10 bases between them.

The V and J genes are TRBV7-9 and TRBJ2-7, with no clear D. CDR1 is SEHNR and CDR2 is FQNEAQ in the germline V gene (reference sequence). Trimming cost V 6 bases and J 4 bases, with 16 bases left between them. The CDR3 has 14 residues. The CDR3 protein is CASSPAPGLYEQYF. The CDR3 region has the DNA TGTGCCAGCAGTCCTGCCCCGGGCCTATACGAGCAGTACTTC.

The chain recombines TRBV7-6 with TRBJ2-1; D possibly corresponds to TRBD1 (5 bases). CDR3 length equals 16 residues. Germline loops: CDR1 SGHVS, CDR2 FNYEAQ. V was clipped by 4 bases and J by 3 bases, with 16 bases between them. In DNA, the CDR3 is TGTGCCAGCAGCTCTCTGGGCCAGGGATTCTACAATGAGCAGTTCTTC. Its protein product is CASSSLGQGFYNEQFF.

The V gene is TRBV7-6, the J gene TRBJ2-1, with TRBD2 identical over 7 bases. V trimming: 4 bases; J trimming: 7 bases; junction bases outside the gene matches: 10. This CDR3 region has 15 residues. Per the germline V gene, CDR1 is SGHVS and CDR2 is FNYEAQ. In DNA, the CDR3 is TGTGCCAGCAGCTCCCTCGGGGGGTCTAGTAATGAGCAGTTCTTC. Protein: CASSSLGGSSNEQFF.

The chain uses TRBV2 and TRBJ2-3; D may be TRBD1 or TRBD2 (5 bases each). CDR1 and CDR2 from the germline V gene are SNHLY and FYNNEI. The CDR3 has 13 residues. V lost 8 bases, J lost 3 bases, and 12 bases lay in between. The CDR3 reads CASRGRVTDTQYF. CDR3 coding DNA: TGTGCCAGCCGGGGCAGGGTGACAGATACGCAGTATTTT.

The rearrangement joins TRBV6-1 to TRBJ1-4; TRBD1 is a possible D gene (5 bases). Germline CDR1 reads MNHNS; CDR2 reads SASEGT. This CDR3 has 13 residues. Trimming pared 6 bases from V and 8 bases from J, leaving 13 bases between. The CDR3 loop reads CASRGAPGEKLFF. The CDR3 DNA sequence: TGTGCCAGCAGAGGGGCCCCGGGCGAAAAACTGTTTTTT.

The genes are TRBV20-1 and TRBJ1-1, with D possibly being TRBD1 (5 bases). Germline values: CDR1 DFQATT, CDR2 SNEGSKA (reference sequence). There are 13 residues in the CDR3. Between the trimmed V and J ends, which lost 5 bases and 1 base, there was a span of 11 bases. The CDR3 is CSAPGRWNTEAFF. The CDR3 DNA sequence: TGCAGTGCTCCGGGACGGTGGAACACTGAAGCTTTCTTT.

This chain links TRBV6-2 or TRBV6-3 with TRBJ2-7, with D possibly TRBD1 on 6 matching bases. The CDR3 has 12 amino acids. Between the trimmed V and J ends, which lost 6 bases and 2 bases, there was a span of 8 bases. CDR1 is MNHEY, CDR2 SVGEGT, per germline. CDR3 bases: TGTGCCAGCAGAACAGGGCCCTACGAGCAGTACTTC. Translating gives CASRTGPYEQYF.

V gene TRBV10-3 combines with J gene TRBJ2-7; 7 bases line up with TRBD2. The CDR3 has 15 residues. J gave up 5 bases and V 3 bases, and 10 bases lay outside the gene matches. Germline V lookup: CDR1 ENHRY, CDR2 SYGVKD. CDR3 loop: CAISEREGPLNEQYF. In DNA, the CDR3 is TGTGCCATCAGTGAAAGGGAGGGCCCTCTTAACGAGCAGTACTTC.